The 2 T cell receptor beta chains listed next were all sequenced from one sample in a study of shared clonotypes between healthy human individuals. It was CD45RO-negative cells, positively selected for CCR7, that made up naive CD8 cells, with terminally differentiated effector memory CD45RA+ cells excluded. Clones were sequenced by immunoSEQ multiplex PCR, and TCRdb holds only the in-frame ones, with some missing. The profile shows hundreds of thousands of clones, 85% to 95% of them singletons. Specimen: naive CD8+ T cells sorted from blood. The receptors shown here come from a woman under 40 in good health.

This clone appeared a single time. The chain has TRBV10-3 and TRBJ1-2, with 10 bases aligning to TRBD1. The CDR3 runs 12 residues. Germline CDR1 is ENHRY and CDR2 is SYGVKD. V lost 11 bases and J lost 7; bases outside the gene matches: 7. The CDR3 sequence is CAVPGQGSGYTF. CDR3 coding DNA: TGTGCCGTACCGGGACAGGGGTCTGGCTACACCTTC.

The genes are TRBV28 and TRBJ2-7; the match to TRBD1 covers 7 bases. Trimming at V came to 8 bases and at J to 0 bases, leaving 10 bases not matched to a gene. Germline loops: CDR1 MDHEN, CDR2 SYDVKM. This CDR3 has 15 amino acids. The CDR3 sequence is CASGTGAELSYEQYF. CDR3 DNA sequence: TGTGCCAGCGGAACAGGGGCCGAACTCTCCTACGAGCAGTACTTC.